These 2 T cell receptor beta chains originate from one sample sequenced in a study of neoadjuvant anti-PD-1 for oral cavity cancer. Clones were read by immunoSEQ multiplex PCR, and TCRdb kept only the in-frame ones, dropping some. The sample lists roughly 34,000 clones; 87% were seen once. The sample consisted of PBMCs, taken before nivolumab (anti-PD-1) treatment. These receptors originate from a person between 35 and 79 years old with oral cavity squamous cell carcinoma.

This chain joins TRBV4-3 and TRBJ2-2, with TRBD1 identical over 8 bases. The germline V gene has CDR1 LGHNA and CDR2 YSLEER. The CDR3 runs to 14 residues. V lost 5 bases to trimming and J lost 6 bases; unmatched junction nucleotides: 5. The CDR3 region is CASSSDRAPGELFF. The CDR3 DNA reads as TGCGCCAGCAGCTCGGACAGGGCCCCCGGGGAGCTGTTTTTT.

The rearrangement uses TRBV6-5 and TRBJ1-2; 7 bases are a match to TRBD1. CDR3 size: 15 residues. Germline values: CDR1 MNHEY, CDR2 SVGAGI. V shed 2 bases, J shed 1 base, and the junction held 4 bases outside the gene matches. The DNA for the CDR3 is TGTGCCAGCAGTTACCGGGACAGCTTTAACTATGGCTACACCTTC. It yields the protein CASSYRDSFNYGYTF.